These T cell receptor beta chains were read from a single sample in a study of blood T cell repertoires in COVID-19. Measured with immunoSEQ multiplex PCR; TCRdb has only the in-frame clones, and not every one. The sample shows some 200,000 clones, 87% of them seen only once. Sequencing used peripheral blood. The receptors come from a young man with active or convalescent COVID-19. CDR3s include the opening cysteine and the closing phenylalanine or tryptophan. A D gene is named only where the DNA matches it firmly. Where a row states a size, it is once, few, many or the class of an expanded clone; other rows omit it.

v_gene	d_gene	j_gene	abundance	CDR3aa	CDR3nt
TRBV7-2	-	TRBJ1-5	-	CASSLGARENQPQHF	TGTGCCAGCAGCTTAGGGGCCAGAGAGAATCAGCCCCAGCATTTT
TRBV19	TRBD1	TRBJ2-5	once	CASSMSGGGKTQYF	TGTGCCAGTAGTATGTCAGGGGGCGGGAAGACCCAGTACTTC
TRBV28	-	TRBJ1-5	-	CATTVLFNQPQHF	TGTGCCACCACGGTCCTCTTCAATCAGCCCCAGCATTTT
TRBV11-3	-	TRBJ2-3	once	CASSLDPGVDTQYF	TGTGCCAGCAGCTTAGATCCGGGAGTAGATACGCAGTATTTT
TRBV24-1	-	TRBJ1-1	-	CATSDSGPSNTEAFF	TGTGCCACCAGTGATTCGGGTCCCTCGAACACTGAAGCTTTCTTT
TRBV9	TRBD1	TRBJ1-5	-	CASSAPFGTGERVPQHF	TGTGCCAGCAGCGCCCCTTTCGGGACAGGGGAGAGGGTGCCCCAGCATTTT
TRBV29-1	TRBD2	TRBJ2-3	-	CSVYSGSSDTQYF	TGCAGCGTATATAGCGGGAGTTCAGATACGCAGTATTTT
TRBV30	TRBD2	TRBJ2-1	-	CAWSQIGLALKQFF	TGTGCCTGGAGTCAGATAGGACTAGCATTGAAGCAGTTCTTC
TRBV21-1	-	TRBJ1-3	-	CARGIRDKRNTIYF	TGTGCCAGGGGTATCCGGGACAAGAGAAACACCATATATTTT
TRBV7-9	TRBD2	TRBJ2-3	-	CASSAVLAGEGTQYF	TGTGCCAGCAGCGCTGTCCTAGCGGGAGAGGGAACGCAGTATTTT
TRBV27	-	TRBJ1-2	-	CASKKLGGNYGYTF	TGTGCCAGCAAGAAGTTAGGAGGAAACTATGGCTACACCTTC
TRBV7-2	-	TRBJ2-1	-	CASSLSYSISEQFF	TGTGCCAGCAGCTTATCTTACAGCATTAGTGAGCAGTTCTTC
TRBV7-9	-	TRBJ2-2	-	CASSLWQTNTGELFF	TGTGCCAGCAGCTTATGGCAAACGAACACCGGGGAGCTGTTTTTT
TRBV27	TRBD1	TRBJ2-1	-	CASSSRDSPYNEQFF	TGTGCCAGCAGTTCCCGGGACAGTCCTTACAATGAGCAGTTCTTC
TRBV3-1/TRBV3-2	-	TRBJ2-1	-	CASSPPTYLLESYNEQFF	TGTGCCAGCAGCCCCCCCACCTATCTCCTCGAATCCTACAATGAGCAGTTCTTC
TRBV29-1	-	TRBJ1-2	-	CSVVRPSGDYGYTF	TGCAGCGTTGTTCGACCCTCGGGTGACTATGGCTACACCTTC
TRBV6-5	-	TRBJ1-1	-	CASQRGGSNEAFF	TGTGCCAGCCAAAGGGGGGGATCAAACGAAGCTTTCTTT
TRBV30	TRBD1	TRBJ2-7	-	CAWSASSGGEQYF	TGTGCCTGGAGTGCCAGCTCAGGGGGCGAGCAGTACTTC